These 6 T cell receptor beta chains were sequenced from one sample in a study of blood T cell repertoires in COVID-19. Some clones are missing from TCRdb's copy, which holds only in-frame ones; the method was immunoSEQ multiplex PCR. The sample includes under 550,000 clones, about 90% seen only once; the top ten take roughly 0.84%. The sample comprised peripheral blood. The receptors were sampled from a man younger than 35 with COVID-19, enrolled during active disease.

The rearrangement uses TRBV5-4 and TRBJ1-2, with D unclear. Germline V gene data show CDR1 as SGHNT and CDR2 as YYREEE (reference sequence). The CDR3 is made up of 13 amino acids. V was trimmed by 4 bases and J by 12 bases, leaving 19 bases between them. In nucleotides, the CDR3 is TGTGCCAGCAGCGCGGAGGTTGGCAATGAAAACACCTTC. Translation: CASSAEVGNENTF.

The CDR3 DNA is TGTGCCACCAGCAGAGATCAGGGGTATTCACCCCTCCACTTT. This encodes CATSRDQGYSPLHF. The chain links TRBV15 to TRBJ1-6; possibly TRBD1 for D (6 bases). The germline CDR1 and CDR2 sequences are LNHNV and YYDKDF (reference sequence). The ends were cut back, 0 bases at V and 8 bases at J, with 8 bases in the middle. The CDR3 runs 14 residues.

This clone was picked up a small number of times. The rearrangement joins TRBV11-2 to TRBJ2-1, with D maybe TRBD1 (6 bases). The V gene lost 5 bases and the J gene lost 4 bases, with 15 bases spanning the gap. This CDR3 has 15 residues. Germline lookup yields CDR1 SGHAT and CDR2 FQNNGV. The CDR3 here is CASSPRGPIYNEQFF. The CDR3 DNA reads as TGTGCCAGCAGCCCCAGGGGTCCCATTTACAATGAGCAGTTCTTC.

V usage is TRBV19 and J usage is TRBJ1-1; D uncertain. Per germline, CDR1 LNHDA and CDR2 SQIVND (reference sequence). This CDR3 is built from 14 residues. Trimming shortened V by 1 base and J by 4 bases, and 10 bases separated the two germline ends. DNA of the CDR3: TGTGCCAGTAGTATAGGACCGGAGGCCACTGAAGCTTTCTTT. The encoded protein is CASSIGPEATEAFF.

This clone has only a few counts. CDR3 region: CASSSQTGVGSYNSPLHF. The CDR3 DNA follows: TGTGCCAGCAGCTCCCAGACAGGGGTGGGGTCCTATAATTCACCCCTCCACTTT. The chain is built from TRBV9 and TRBJ1-6; 8 bases line up with TRBD1. Germline V CDR1 and CDR2: SGDLS, YYNGEE. The V segment lost 4 bases and the J segment 1 base; nucleotides outside the gene matches: 10. CDR3 length: 18 residues.

This sequence joins TRBV7-3 and TRBJ2-1; TRBD2 aligns across 9 bases. Germline-derived CDR1 and CDR2 are SGHTA and FQGTGA. V dropped 3 bases and J dropped 7; count of bases not matched to a gene: 4. This CDR3 comprises 14 residues. This CDR3 reads CASSFAGGPNEQFF. CDR3 bases: TGTGCCAGCAGCTTCGCGGGAGGGCCTAATGAGCAGTTCTTC.